The rows below give T cell receptor beta chains drawn from one sample of a study of T cells in Graves' hyperthyroidism and ophthalmopathy. One entry per CDR3 protein, called by TCRdb with MiXCR from the multiplex PCR reads. Here the sample spans around 400,000 distinct CDR3 sequences, approximately 14% being singletons. Sequences were obtained from blood. Receptors were obtained from a woman aged 18-29 years with Graves' hyperthyroidism that later progressed to Graves' ophthalmopathy. CDR3s include the opening cysteine and the closing phenylalanine or tryptophan. A D gene is named only where the DNA matches it firmly. Rows give clone size only sometimes, using once, few, many, or a class for an expanded clone.

clone_size	d_call	cdr3_length	j_call	v_call	cdr3_aa	cdr3_nt
few	.	15	TRBJ2-7	TRBV9	CASSVSGTSAGEQYF	TGTGCCAGCAGCGTTTCCGGGACAAGCGCCGGCGAGCAGTACTTC
.	.	13	TRBJ2-7	TRBV6-2/TRBV6-3	CAVLNSGGAEQYF	TGTGCCGTACTAAATAGCGGTGGGGCCGAGCAGTACTTC
many	TRBD2	17	TRBJ2-1	TRBV20-1	CSAEPRRGGRTYNEQFF	TGCAGTGCTGAACCACGACGTGGCGGGAGGACCTACAATGAGCAGTTCTTC
.	TRBD1	15	TRBJ2-7	TRBV9	CASSGGTGEGYEQYF	TGTGCCAGCAGCGGTGGGACAGGGGAAGGCTACGAGCAGTACTTC
many	.	12	TRBJ2-7	TRBV2	CASSDQVDEQYF	TGTGCCAGCAGTGATCAGGTAGACGAGCAGTACTTC
many	.	16	TRBJ1-5	TRBV2	CASSLGLGGSNQPQHF	TGTGCCAGCAGTTTGGGCCTAGGAGGGAGCAATCAGCCCCAGCATTTT
many	.	16	TRBJ2-2	TRBV11-2	CASSPGGREFGGELFF	TGTGCCAGCAGCCCAGGGGGGCGGGAGTTCGGCGGGGAGCTGTTTTTT
many	TRBD2	14	TRBJ2-3	TRBV2	CASRASGSTDTQYF	TGTGCCAGCAGGGCTAGCGGGAGCACAGATACGCAGTATTTT
many	.	17	TRBJ2-7	TRBV27	CASSLSGPQGVGYEQYF	TGTGCCAGCAGTTTATCGGGCCCGCAGGGAGTTGGGTACGAGCAGTACTTC
.	TRBD2	18	TRBJ2-1	TRBV3-1	CASSQEYLAGYSYNEQFF	TGTGCCAGCAGCCAAGAGTATCTAGCGGGTTACTCCTACAATGAGCAGTTCTTC
.	TRBD1	17	TRBJ2-3	TRBV11-1	CASSLDPGQGGTDTQYF	TGTGCCAGCAGCTTAGACCCTGGACAGGGAGGAACAGATACGCAGTATTTT
many	.	15	TRBJ1-1	TRBV5-1	CASSLWGREAGTAFF	TGCGCCAGCAGCTTGTGGGGAAGAGAAGCGGGAACAGCTTTCTTT
.	TRBD2	17	TRBJ2-2	TRBV7-9	CASSFASGSRNTGELFF	TGTGCCAGCAGCTTCGCTAGCGGGAGTCGGAACACCGGGGAGCTGTTTTTT
few	.	14	TRBJ2-7	TRBV5-1	CASSLASGSYEQYF	TGCGCCAGCAGCTTGGCATCAGGATCCTACGAGCAGTACTTC
many	.	13	TRBJ2-3	TRBV12-3/TRBV12-4	CASSFQVLETQYF	TGTGCCAGCAGTTTCCAGGTGTTGGAAACGCAGTATTTT
few	TRBD1	14	TRBJ1-3	TRBV10-2	CASSENRGRNTIYF	TGCGCCAGCAGTGAAAACAGGGGACGAAACACCATATATTTT
many	.	13	TRBJ2-1	TRBV12-3/TRBV12-4	CASSFWLNNEQFF	TGTGCCAGCAGTTTTTGGCTAAACAATGAGCAGTTCTTC
many	.	15	TRBJ2-7	TRBV11-2	CASSLDARQGGEQYF	TGTGCCAGCAGCTTAGATGCGAGGCAGGGCGGCGAGCAGTACTTC
many	.	14	TRBJ1-1	TRBV18	CASSPPGANTEAFF	TGTGCCAGCTCACCTCCCGGGGCGAACACTGAAGCTTTCTTT
many	TRBD2	16	TRBJ2-1	TRBV7-9	CASSSLGGSSYNEQFF	TGTGCCAGCAGCTCCCTGGGAGGGAGCTCCTACAATGAGCAGTTCTTC
many	.	13	TRBJ1-5	TRBV6-1	CASRQGSDQPQHF	TGTGCCAGCAGACAGGGCAGCGATCAGCCCCAGCATTTT
many	.	13	TRBJ2-7	TRBV9	CASSVADRYEQYF	TGTGCCAGCAGCGTAGCGGACCGCTACGAGCAGTACTTC
.	.	11	TRBJ2-6	TRBV2	CAVPGANVLTF	TGTGCCGTCCCAGGGGCCAACGTCCTGACTTTC
many	TRBD1	14	TRBJ2-1	TRBV20-1	CSATGQGAYNEQFF	TGCAGTGCTACCGGCCAGGGGGCCTACAATGAGCAGTTCTTC
.	TRBD1	14	TRBJ2-7	TRBV29-1	CSVWGQGDSYEQYF	TGCAGCGTATGGGGACAGGGGGACTCCTACGAGCAGTACTTC
.	.	14	TRBJ1-1	TRBV7-9	CASRPQGGLAEAFF	TGTGCCAGCAGACCTCAGGGTGGTCTAGCTGAAGCTTTCTTT
many	.	13	TRBJ1-2	TRBV7-2	CASTLGGVYGYTF	TGTGCCAGCACCCTTGGAGGCGTTTATGGCTACACCTTC
many	.	14	TRBJ2-7	TRBV20-1	CSARVSGITYEQYF	TGCAGTGCTAGAGTTAGCGGCATTACCTACGAGCAGTACTTC
many	.	17	TRBJ2-1	TRBV28	CASSLPLGESVHNEQFF	TGTGCCAGCAGTTTACCACTAGGGGAGAGCGTCCACAATGAGCAGTTCTTC
.	.	13	TRBJ2-3	TRBV27	CASSFRLADTQYF	TGTGCCAGCAGTTTCAGACTAGCAGATACGCAGTATTTT
.	TRBD2	14	TRBJ2-7	TRBV6-4	CASSPTSGSFEQYF	TGTGCCAGCAGCCCCACTAGCGGGAGTTTCGAGCAGTACTTC
few	TRBD2	18	TRBJ2-1	TRBV19	CASTPRLAGSPSYNEQFF	TGTGCCAGTACCCCACGACTAGCGGGAAGTCCCTCCTACAATGAGCAGTTCTTC
once	.	11	TRBJ1-3	TRBV2	CAGSSGNAIYF	TGTGCCGGATCTTCCGGTAACGCCATATATTTT
many	.	12	TRBJ2-7	TRBV28	CASRLQGYEQYF	TGTGCCAGCAGATTACAGGGCTACGAGCAGTACTTC
few	TRBD1	16	TRBJ1-5	TRBV20-1	CSARGPWDRNNQPQHF	TGCAGTGCTAGAGGTCCCTGGGACAGAAACAATCAGCCCCAGCATTTT